These 16 T cell receptor beta chains share one sample of origin, sequenced in a study of T cell changes during pregnancy in multiple sclerosis. Method: immunoSEQ multiplex PCR; TCRdb's copy keeps in-frame clones and lacks some. The sample consists of over 85,000 clones, around 92% of them appearing once. This sample comprised peripheral blood, obtained after pregnancy. All receptors derive from a female donor in good health, enrolled as a control in a pregnancy study.

The chain carries TRBV6-4 and TRBJ2-1; TRBD2 agrees at 8 bases. The CDR3 consists of 17 residues. Germline trimming cut 2 bases from V and 4 bases from J; bases unmatched to any gene: 10. Germline V gene data show CDR1 as MRHNA and CDR2 as SNTAGT. CDR3 protein: CASSDRASSGGYNEQFF. The CDR3 nucleotides read TGTGCCAGCAGTGACCGCGCCTCAAGCGGGGGTTACAATGAGCAGTTCTTC.

The rearrangement joins TRBV9 to TRBJ2-6; 8 nucleotides line up with TRBD2. This CDR3 is 20 amino acids long. Germline trimming cut 0 bases from V and 2 bases from J; bases unmatched to any gene: 13. CDR1 and CDR2 (germline): SGDLS, YYNGEE. DNA for the CDR3: TGTGCCAGCAGCGTAGCGGAAAGGGGACTAGTGACTGCTGGGGCCAACGTCCTGACTTTC. Residues: CASSVAERGLVTAGANVLTF.

CDR3 protein: CASSRQGKLADTQYF. The CDR3 nucleotides are TGTGCCAGCAGCCGACAGGGGAAGTTGGCAGATACGCAGTATTTT. The chain employs TRBV6-5 and TRBJ2-3; 8 nucleotides line up with TRBD1. The CDR3 contains 15 residues. Germline lookup yields CDR1 MNHEY and CDR2 SVGAGI. Trimming took 6 bases from V and 4 from J; bases not matched to a gene: 9.

The rearrangement uses TRBV6-6 and TRBJ1-5; a weak D match, TRBD1 (6 bases). Trimming shortened V by 6 bases and J by 7 bases, and 13 bases separated the two germline ends. CDR1 and CDR2 (germline): MNHNY, SVGAGI (reference sequence). This CDR3 is 13 amino acids long. The CDR3 DNA sequence: TGTGCCAGCAGCTACGGGACAACACAGCCCCAGCATTTT. Amino acid sequence: CASSYGTTQPQHF.

The chain carries TRBV28 and TRBJ1-2, with TRBD1 identical over 8 bases. CDR3 size: 15 residues. The germline V gene encodes CDR1 MDHEN and CDR2 SYDVKM. The ends lost 2 bases at V and 4 bases at J; junction bases unmatched: 6. The CDR3 DNA reads as TGTGCCAGCAGTTTAAGACAGGGGTATAGCTATGGCTACACCTTC. This gives the protein CASSLRQGYSYGYTF.

The gene calls are TRBV4-3 and TRBJ1-2, with a possible D match to TRBD1 (5 bases). The V end lost 3 bases, the J end lost 8 bases, and 13 bases lay between the germline ends. Germline V gene lookup returns CDR1 LGHNA and CDR2 YSLEER. CDR3 size: 13 residues. The CDR3 is CASSHQAGEGYTF. The CDR3 DNA sequence: TGCGCCAGCAGCCACCAAGCGGGGGAAGGCTACACCTTC.

The chain employs TRBV27 and TRBJ1-2; 7 bases are a match to TRBD1. The CDR3 loop spans 18 amino acids. After removal of 6 bases from V and 2 bases from J, the junction contained 18 bases not matched to a gene. The V gene's germline CDR1 is MNHEY and CDR2 SMNVEV (reference sequence). This chain's CDR3 is CASSHRDSRNLHNYGYTF. DNA for the CDR3: TGTGCCAGCAGCCACCGGGACAGCCGAAACCTTCACAACTATGGCTACACCTTC.

The CDR3 loop reads CALGTGHRETQYF. CDR3 bases: TGTGCCCTCGGGACAGGCCATCGAGAGACCCAGTACTTC. This chain links TRBV27 with TRBJ2-5, with 8 bases that match TRBD1. Germline V gene sequence: CDR1 MNHEY, CDR2 SMNVEV (reference sequence). This CDR3 comprises 13 residues. The J segment lost 4 bases and the V segment lost 11 bases, leaving 9 bases of the junction unmatched.

Here the CDR3 DNA reads TGTGCCAGCACCAAGGGGGGGGCTCGGACAGATACGCAGTATTTT. It specifies CASTKGGARTDTQYF. This chain links TRBV6-5 with TRBJ2-3, with a weak D call TRBD2 (7 bases). Germline V gives CDR1 MNHEY, CDR2 SVGAGI. The CDR3 is 15 amino acids. Trimming stripped 7 bases from V and 3 bases from J, with 17 bases between.

This chain uses TRBV6-6 with TRBJ1-2; TRBD1 agrees at 9 bases. With 2 bases clipped from V and 4 bases from J, the junction kept 2 bases outside the gene matches. CDR3 length: 14 residues. From germline, CDR1 is MNHNY and CDR2 SVGAGI (reference sequence). The CDR3 is CASSYGTGTYGYTF. The CDR3, as DNA: TGTGCCAGCAGTTACGGGACAGGGACCTATGGCTACACCTTC.

The CDR3 loop is CASSPGSGQGREMNTEAFF. Here the CDR3 DNA reads TGTGCCAGCTCACCGGGTTCGGGACAGGGGAGGGAGATGAACACTGAAGCTTTCTTT. This chain uses TRBV18 with TRBJ1-1; 10 bases map to TRBD1. There are 19 residues in the CDR3. V lost 3 bases, J lost 0 bases, and 13 bases stayed unmatched. Germline V CDR1 and CDR2: KGHSH, LQKENI.

The rearrangement joins TRBV27 to TRBJ2-3; tentative D call: TRBD1 (6 bases). Germline V gene sequence: CDR1 MNHEY, CDR2 SMNVEV (reference sequence). This CDR3 has 14 amino acids. The germline V and J ends were trimmed by 3 bases and 3 bases, with 10 bases remaining between them. CDR3 protein: CASSFGGGTDTQYF. The CDR3 bases are TGTGCCAGCAGTTTTGGGGGCGGGACAGATACGCAGTATTTT.

The chain uses TRBV2 and TRBJ1-5; D is uncertain. Germline assignment: CDR1 SNHLY and CDR2 FYNNEI. This CDR3 contains 14 residues. With 7 bases removed from V and 5 bases from J, the gap between germline ends came to 15 bases. The CDR3 DNA sequence: TGTGCCAGCAAAGGCGGAGACTTCGATCAGCCCCAGCATTTT. The encoded protein is CASKGGDFDQPQHF.

The chain's CDR3 is CASSKQGYDQPQHF. The CDR3 bases are TGTGCCAGCAGTAAGCAGGGGTACGATCAGCCCCAGCATTTT. The rearrangement uses TRBV6-1 and TRBJ1-5; a weak D match, TRBD1 (6 bases). V was clipped by 5 bases and J by 5 bases, with 13 bases between them. Germline CDR1 reads MNHNS; CDR2 reads SASEGT. The CDR3 runs 14 residues.

This chain connects TRBV5-4 to TRBJ1-1; D is perhaps TRBD1 (5 bases). Deletions cut 0 bases from V and 5 bases from J, with 14 bases between. There are 15 residues in the CDR3. CDR1 and CDR2 (germline): SGHNT, YYREEE (reference sequence). This chain's CDR3 is CASSLGDSGWTEAFF. The DNA of the CDR3 is TGTGCCAGCAGCTTGGGGGACTCGGGTTGGACTGAAGCTTTCTTT.

This chain links TRBV28 with TRBJ1-2; D is ambiguous. Per germline, CDR1 MDHEN and CDR2 SYDVKM. V lost 5 bases and J 3 bases, leaving 25 bases between the germline ends. There are 18 residues in the CDR3. This CDR3 is CASSPDAGSRRLDYGYTF. The CDR3 region has the DNA TGTGCCAGCAGTCCCGATGCGGGATCAAGACGCCTCGACTATGGCTACACCTTC.